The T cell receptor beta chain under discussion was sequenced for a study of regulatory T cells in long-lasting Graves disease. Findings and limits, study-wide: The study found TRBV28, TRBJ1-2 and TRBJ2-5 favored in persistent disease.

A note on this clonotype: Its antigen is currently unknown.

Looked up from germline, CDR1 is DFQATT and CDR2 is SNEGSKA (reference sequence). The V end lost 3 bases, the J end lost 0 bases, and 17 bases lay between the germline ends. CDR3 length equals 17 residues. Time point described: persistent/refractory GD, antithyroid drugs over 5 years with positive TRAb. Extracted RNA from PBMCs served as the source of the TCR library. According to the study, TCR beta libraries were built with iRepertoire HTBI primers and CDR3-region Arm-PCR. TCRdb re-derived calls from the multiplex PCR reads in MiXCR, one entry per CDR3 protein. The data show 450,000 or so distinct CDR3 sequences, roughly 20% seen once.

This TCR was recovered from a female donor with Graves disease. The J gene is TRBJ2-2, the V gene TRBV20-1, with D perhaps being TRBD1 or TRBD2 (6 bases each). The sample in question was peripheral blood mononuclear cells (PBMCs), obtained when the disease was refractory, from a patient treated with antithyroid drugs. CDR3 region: CSARIGGPFANTGELFF. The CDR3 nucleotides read TGCAGTGCTAGGATCGGGGGCCCCTTCGCGAACACCGGGGAGCTGTTTTTT.